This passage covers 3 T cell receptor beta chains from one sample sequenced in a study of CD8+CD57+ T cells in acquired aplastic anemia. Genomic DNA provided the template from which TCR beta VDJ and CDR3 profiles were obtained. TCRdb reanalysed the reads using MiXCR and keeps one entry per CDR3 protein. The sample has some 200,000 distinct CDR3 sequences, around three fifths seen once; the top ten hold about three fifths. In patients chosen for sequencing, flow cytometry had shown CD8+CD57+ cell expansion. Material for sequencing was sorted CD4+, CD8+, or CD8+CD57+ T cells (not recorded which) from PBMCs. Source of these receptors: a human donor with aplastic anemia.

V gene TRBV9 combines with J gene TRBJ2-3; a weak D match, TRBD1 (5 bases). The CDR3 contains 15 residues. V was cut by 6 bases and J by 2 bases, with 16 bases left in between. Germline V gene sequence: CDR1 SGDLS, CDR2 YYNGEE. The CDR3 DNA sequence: TGTGCCAGCACGAAGGGGCAGGCACACACAGATACGCAGTATTTT. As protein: CASTKGQAHTDTQYF. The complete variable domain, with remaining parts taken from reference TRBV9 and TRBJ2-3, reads DSGVTQTPKHLITATGQRVTLRCSPRSGDLSVYWYQQSLDQGLQFLIQYYNGEERAKGNILERFSAQQFPDLHSELNLSSLELGDSALYFCASTKGQAHTDTQYFGPGTRLTVL.

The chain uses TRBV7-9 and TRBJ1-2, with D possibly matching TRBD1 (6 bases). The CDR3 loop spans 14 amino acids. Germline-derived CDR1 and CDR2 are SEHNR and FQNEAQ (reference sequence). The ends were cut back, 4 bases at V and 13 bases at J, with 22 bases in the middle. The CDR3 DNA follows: TGTGCCAGCAGCTGGCCGGGTCCCGGGACACTTTCCACCTTC. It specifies CASSWPGPGTLSTF.

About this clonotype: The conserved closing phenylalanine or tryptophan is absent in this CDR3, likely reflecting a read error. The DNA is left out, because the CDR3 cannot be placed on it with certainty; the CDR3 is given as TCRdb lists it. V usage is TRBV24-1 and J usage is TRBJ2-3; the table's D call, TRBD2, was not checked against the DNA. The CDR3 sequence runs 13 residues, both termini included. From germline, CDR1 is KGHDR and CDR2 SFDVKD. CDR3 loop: CATSDLLGLTTYP.